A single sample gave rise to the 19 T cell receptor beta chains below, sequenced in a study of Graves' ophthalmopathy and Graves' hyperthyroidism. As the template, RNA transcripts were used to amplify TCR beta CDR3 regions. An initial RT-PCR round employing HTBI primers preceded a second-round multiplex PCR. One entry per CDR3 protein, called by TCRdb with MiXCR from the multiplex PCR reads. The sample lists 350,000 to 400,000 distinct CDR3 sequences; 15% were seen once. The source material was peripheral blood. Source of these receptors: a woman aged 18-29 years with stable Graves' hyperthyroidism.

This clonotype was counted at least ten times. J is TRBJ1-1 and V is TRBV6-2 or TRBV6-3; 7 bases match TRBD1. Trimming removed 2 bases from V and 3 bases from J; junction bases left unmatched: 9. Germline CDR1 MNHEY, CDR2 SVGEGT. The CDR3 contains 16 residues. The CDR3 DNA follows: TGTGCCAGCAGTTACGACAGGGATGCGTCGGACACTGAAGCTTTCTTT. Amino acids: CASSYDRDASDTEAFF.

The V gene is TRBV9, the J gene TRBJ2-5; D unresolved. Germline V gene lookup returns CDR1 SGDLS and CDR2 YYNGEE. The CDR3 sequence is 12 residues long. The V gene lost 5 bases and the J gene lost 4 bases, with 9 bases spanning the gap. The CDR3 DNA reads TGTGCCAGCAGGGGTAGGTCAGAGACCCAGTACTTC. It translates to CASRGRSETQYF.

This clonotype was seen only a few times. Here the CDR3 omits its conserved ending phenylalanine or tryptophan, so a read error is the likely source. The CDR3, as DNA: TGTGCCAGCAAGGAAGGGGGGACCGGGGAGCTGTTTTCT. Translating gives CASKEGGTGELFS. V usage is TRBV6-2 or TRBV6-3 and J usage is TRBJ2-2; D is possibly TRBD1 or TRBD2 (6 bases each). The CDR3 covers 13 residues. Germline loops: CDR1 MNHEY, CDR2 SVGEGT. With 7 bases removed from V and 5 bases from J, the gap between germline ends came to 11 bases.

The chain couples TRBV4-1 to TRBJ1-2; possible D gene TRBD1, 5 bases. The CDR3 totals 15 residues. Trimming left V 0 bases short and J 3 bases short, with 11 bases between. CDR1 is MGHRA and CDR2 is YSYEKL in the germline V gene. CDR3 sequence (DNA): TGCGCCAGCAGCCAAGATAGCGGGGCCGACTATGGCTACACCTTC. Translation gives CASSQDSGADYGYTF.

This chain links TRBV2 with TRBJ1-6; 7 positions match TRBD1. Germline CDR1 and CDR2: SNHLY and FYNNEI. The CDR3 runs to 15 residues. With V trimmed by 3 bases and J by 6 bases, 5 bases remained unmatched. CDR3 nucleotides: TGTGCCAGCAGTGAGGAGGACAGGATTAATTCACCCCTCCACTTT. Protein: CASSEEDRINSPLHF.

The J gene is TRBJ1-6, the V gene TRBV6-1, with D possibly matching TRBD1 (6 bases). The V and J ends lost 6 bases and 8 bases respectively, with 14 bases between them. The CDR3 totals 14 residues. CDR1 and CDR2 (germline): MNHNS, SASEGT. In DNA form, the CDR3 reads TGTGCCAGCAGCTCACGGGGGGCTGATTCACCCCTCCACTTT. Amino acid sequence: CASSSRGADSPLHF.

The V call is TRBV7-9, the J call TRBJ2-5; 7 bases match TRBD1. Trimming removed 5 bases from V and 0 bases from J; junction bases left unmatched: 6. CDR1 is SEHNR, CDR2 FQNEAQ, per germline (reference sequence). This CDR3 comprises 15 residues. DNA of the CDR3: TGTGCCAGCAGCCGATGGACAGGAAACCAAGAGACCCAGTACTTC. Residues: CASSRWTGNQETQYF.

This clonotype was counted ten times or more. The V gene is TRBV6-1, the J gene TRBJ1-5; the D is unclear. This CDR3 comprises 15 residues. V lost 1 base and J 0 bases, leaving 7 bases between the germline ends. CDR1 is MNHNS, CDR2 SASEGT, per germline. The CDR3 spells CASSEVGDSNQPQHF. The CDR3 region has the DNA TGTGCCAGCAGTGAAGTCGGGGATAGCAATCAGCCCCAGCATTTT.

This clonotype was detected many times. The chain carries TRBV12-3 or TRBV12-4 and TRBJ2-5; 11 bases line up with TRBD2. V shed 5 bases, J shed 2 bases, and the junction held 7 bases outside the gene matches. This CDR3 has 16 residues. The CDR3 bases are TGTGCCAGCAGTCCAACTAGCGGGGGACTTCAAGAGACCCAGTACTTC. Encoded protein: CASSPTSGGLQETQYF.

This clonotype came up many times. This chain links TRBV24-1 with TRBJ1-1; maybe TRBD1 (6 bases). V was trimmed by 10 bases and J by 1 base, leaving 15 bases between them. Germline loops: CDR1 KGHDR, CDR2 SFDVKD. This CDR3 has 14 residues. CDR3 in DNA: TGTGCCACTCGAGGGGGGAGCGGGAACACTGAAGCTTTCTTT. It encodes CATRGGSGNTEAFF.

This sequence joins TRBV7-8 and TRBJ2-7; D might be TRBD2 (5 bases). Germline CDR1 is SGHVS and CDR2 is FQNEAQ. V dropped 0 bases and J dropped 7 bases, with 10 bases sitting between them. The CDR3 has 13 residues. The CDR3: CASSLAGVREQYF. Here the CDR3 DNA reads TGTGCCAGCAGCTTAGCCGGGGTGAGGGAGCAGTACTTC.

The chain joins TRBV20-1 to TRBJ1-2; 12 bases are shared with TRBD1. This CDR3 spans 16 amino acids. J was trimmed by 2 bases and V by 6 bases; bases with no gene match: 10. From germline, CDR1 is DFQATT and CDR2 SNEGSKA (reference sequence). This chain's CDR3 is CSAPPPGTGGNYGYTF. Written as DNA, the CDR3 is TGCAGTGCCCCCCCCCCCGGGACAGGGGGCAACTATGGCTACACCTTC.

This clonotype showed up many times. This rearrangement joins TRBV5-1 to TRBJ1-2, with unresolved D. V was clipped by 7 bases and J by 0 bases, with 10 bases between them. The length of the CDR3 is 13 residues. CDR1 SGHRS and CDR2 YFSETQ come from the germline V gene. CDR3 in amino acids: CASASTTNYGYTF. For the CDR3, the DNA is TGCGCCAGCGCGAGTACTACTAACTATGGCTACACCTTC.

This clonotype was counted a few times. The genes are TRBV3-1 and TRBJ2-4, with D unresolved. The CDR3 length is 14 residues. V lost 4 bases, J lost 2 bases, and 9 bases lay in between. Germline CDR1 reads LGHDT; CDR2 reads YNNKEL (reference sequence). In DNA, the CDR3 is TGTGCCAGCAGCCTCCAGATTTCCAAAAACATTCAGTACTTC. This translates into CASSLQISKNIQYF.

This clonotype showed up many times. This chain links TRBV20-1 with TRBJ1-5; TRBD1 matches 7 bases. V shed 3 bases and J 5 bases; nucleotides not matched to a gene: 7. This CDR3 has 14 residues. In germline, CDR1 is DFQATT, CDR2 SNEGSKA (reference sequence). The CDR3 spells CSASQQGMDQPQHF. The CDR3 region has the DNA TGCAGTGCTAGTCAACAGGGGATGGATCAGCCCCAGCATTTT.

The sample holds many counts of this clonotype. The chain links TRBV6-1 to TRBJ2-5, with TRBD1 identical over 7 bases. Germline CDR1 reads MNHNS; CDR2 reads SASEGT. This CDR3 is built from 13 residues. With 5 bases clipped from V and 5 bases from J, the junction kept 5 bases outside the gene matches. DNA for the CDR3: TGTGCCAGCAGTCCCCAGGGGGTTGAGACCCAGTACTTC. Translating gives CASSPQGVETQYF.

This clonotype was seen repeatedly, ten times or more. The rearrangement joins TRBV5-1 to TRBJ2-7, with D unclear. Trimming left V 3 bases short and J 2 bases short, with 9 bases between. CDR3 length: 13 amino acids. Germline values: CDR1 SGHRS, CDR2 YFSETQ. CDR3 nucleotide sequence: TGCGCCAGCAGCTGGCCGGTAACCTACGAGCAGTACTTC. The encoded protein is CASSWPVTYEQYF.

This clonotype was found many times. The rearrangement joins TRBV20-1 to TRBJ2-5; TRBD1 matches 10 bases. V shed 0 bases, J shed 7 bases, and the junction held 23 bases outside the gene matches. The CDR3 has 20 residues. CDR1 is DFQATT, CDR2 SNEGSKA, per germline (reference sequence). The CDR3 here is CSARDLLGQGGLTPSWTQYF. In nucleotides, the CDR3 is TGCAGTGCTAGAGATCTACTTGGACAGGGGGGTTTGACGCCCTCATGGACCCAGTACTTC.

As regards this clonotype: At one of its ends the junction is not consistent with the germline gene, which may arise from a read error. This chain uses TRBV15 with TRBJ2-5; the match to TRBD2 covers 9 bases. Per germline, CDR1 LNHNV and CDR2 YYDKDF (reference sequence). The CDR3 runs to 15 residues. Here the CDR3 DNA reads TGTGCCACCAGCAGAGATGCGGGGGGGCCAGAGACCCAGGACTTC. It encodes CATSRDAGGPETQDF.